Listed below are T cell receptor beta chains from one sample, sequenced in a study of cytomegalovirus exposure and HLA in healthy donors. TCRdb keeps only in-frame clones here, not all; method: immunoSEQ multiplex PCR. The sample has about 120,000 clones; approximately 89% are singletons. Sequencing was done on a sample of PBMCs. Source of these receptors: a man between 18 and 35 years old in good health and CMV-seronegative. CDR3s leave out the opening cysteine and the closing phenylalanine or tryptophan.

v_call cdr3_aa
TRBV5-1 ASSTGTGPSGANVLT
TRBV10-2 ASSDVQGAFENEAF
TRBV5-1 ASALTGAQGTEAF
TRBV6-1 ASSEGRDRVYQPQH
TRBV7-9 ASSFGGLLNEQF
TRBV6-5 ASSLDRGNSPLH
TRBV5-1 ASSTGQALTYNEQF
TRBV6-5 ASSPLGSNNSPLH
TRBV5-1 ASSLVRGAPDTQY
TRBV9 ASSVPSDTQY
TRBV7-2 ASSLARGAGDTQY
TRBV27 ASSKGGTRGFHIQY
TRBV18 ASSPTSMIDTQY